Below, one T cell receptor (beta chain) is given with its context. TCRdb itself ran the RT-PCR reads through MiXCR, one entry per CDR3 protein. The data hold about 960,000 distinct CDR3 sequences, with roughly 18% observed a single time. Germline V CDR1 and CDR2: SGHRS, YFSETQ. The ends were cut back, 0 bases at V and 8 bases at J, with 11 bases in the middle. The CDR3 runs to 14 residues. The sample belongs to a study of patients and donors after allogeneic stem cell transplantation. The sequence was obtained from a human donor who was either an allogeneic HSCT recipient or a stem cell or donor lymphocyte infusion donor (not recorded which). It is not recorded whose cells these are; they may come from a transplant donor. The V gene is TRBV5-1, the J gene TRBJ1-4; D not certain. Sequenced input: blood, either unsorted or a sorted T cell fraction (not recorded which). CDR3 coding DNA: TGCGCCAGCAGCTTGGGAAGGGCCGCCGAAAAACTGTTTTTT. It is translated as CASSLGRAAEKLFF. The full variable domain, its missing parts supplied by reference TRBV5-1 and TRBJ1-4, is KAGVTQTPRYLIKTRGQQVTLSCSPISGHRSVSWYQQTPGQGLQFLFEYFSETQRNKGNFPGRFSGRQFSNSRSEMNVSTLELGDSALYLCASSLGRAAEKLFFGSGTQLSVL.